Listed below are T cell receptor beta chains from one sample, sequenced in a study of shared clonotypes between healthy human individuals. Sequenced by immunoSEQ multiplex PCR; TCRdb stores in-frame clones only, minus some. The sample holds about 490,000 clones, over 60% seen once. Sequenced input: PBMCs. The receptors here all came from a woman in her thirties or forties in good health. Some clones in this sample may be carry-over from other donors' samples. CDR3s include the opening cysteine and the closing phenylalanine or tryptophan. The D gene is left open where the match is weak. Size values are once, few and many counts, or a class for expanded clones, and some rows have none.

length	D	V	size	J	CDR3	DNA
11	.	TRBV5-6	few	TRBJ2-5	CASSRQETQYF	TGTGCCAGCAGCCGCCAAGAGACCCAGTACTTC
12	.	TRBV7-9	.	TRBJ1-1	CASSKVVAEAFF	TGTGCCAGCAGCAAGGTCGTAGCAGAAGCTTTCTTT
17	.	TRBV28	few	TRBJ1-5	CASSLLTMGGGNQPQHF	TGTGCCAGCAGTTTACTGACGATGGGGGGCGGCAATCAGCCCCAGCATTTT
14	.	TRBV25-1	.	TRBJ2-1	CASSGGWGFNEQFF	TGTGCCAGCAGTGGGGGTTGGGGATTCAATGAGCAGTTCTTC
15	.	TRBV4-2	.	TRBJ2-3	CASSRRGEGTDTQYF	TGTGCCAGCAGCCGACGGGGAGAGGGCACAGATACGCAGTATTTT
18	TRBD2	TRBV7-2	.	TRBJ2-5	CASSPWTSGGKNQETQYF	TGTGCCAGCAGCCCATGGACTAGCGGGGGTAAAAACCAAGAGACCCAGTACTTC
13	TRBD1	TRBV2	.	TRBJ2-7	CAEGQGVTYEQYF	TGTGCCGAGGGACAGGGGGTTACCTACGAGCAGTACTTC
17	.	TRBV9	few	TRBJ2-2	CASSVGLGGDNTGELFF	TGTGCCAGCAGCGTAGGTCTTGGCGGGGATAACACCGGGGAGCTGTTTTTT
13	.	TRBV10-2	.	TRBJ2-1	CASSESWRDVQFF	TGCGCCAGCAGTGAGTCGTGGCGAGATGTGCAGTTCTTC
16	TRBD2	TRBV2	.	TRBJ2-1	CASTRGLAGPGDEQFF	TGTGCCAGCACCCGAGGATTAGCGGGCCCGGGGGATGAGCAGTTCTTC
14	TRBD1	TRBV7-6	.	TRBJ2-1	CASSLGPDREGKFF	TGTGCCAGCAGCTTAGGGCCTGACAGGGAAGGGAAGTTCTTC
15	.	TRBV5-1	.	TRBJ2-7	CASSLGAGEGYEQYF	TGCGCCAGCAGCTTGGGGGCAGGGGAGGGGTACGAGCAGTACTTC
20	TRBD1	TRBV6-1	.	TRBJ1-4	CASSGRRRGTGAVDSEKLFF	TGTGCCAGCAGTGGACGACGGCGGGGGACAGGGGCGGTTGATAGTGAAAAACTGTTTTTT
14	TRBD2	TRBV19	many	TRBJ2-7	CASSTPGLAAEQYF	TGTGCCAGTAGTACCCCGGGACTAGCAGCCGAGCAGTACTTC
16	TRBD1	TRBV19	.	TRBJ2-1	CASRLKGGTGTHEQFF	TGTGCCAGTAGGCTTAAAGGGGGGACAGGTACACATGAGCAGTTCTTC
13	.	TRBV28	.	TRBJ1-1	CASSLWGGTEAFF	TGTGCCAGCAGTTTATGGGGGGGCACTGAAGCTTTCTTT
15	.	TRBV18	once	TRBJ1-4	CASSPAGQFNEKLFF	TGTGCCAGCTCACCAGCCGGGCAGTTTAATGAAAAACTGTTTTTT
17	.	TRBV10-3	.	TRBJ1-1	CAISEFRGRGGGTEAFF	TGTGCCATCAGTGAGTTTAGAGGTCGAGGGGGTGGAACTGAAGCTTTCTTT
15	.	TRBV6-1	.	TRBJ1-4	CASRKSSSRGEKLFF	TGTGCCAGCAGGAAATCGAGCTCGAGGGGTGAAAAACTGTTTTTT
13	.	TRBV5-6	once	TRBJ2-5	CASSVPGQETQYF	TGTGCCAGCAGCGTACCTGGCCAAGAGACCCAGTACTTC
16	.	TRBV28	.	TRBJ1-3	CASSLPQGYSGNTMYF	TGTGCCAGCAGTTTACCCCAGGGCTACTCTGGAAACACCATGTATTTT
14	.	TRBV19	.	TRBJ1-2	CASSASAVGGGYTF	TGTGCCAGTAGTGCGTCCGCGGTGGGCGGAGGCTACACCTTC